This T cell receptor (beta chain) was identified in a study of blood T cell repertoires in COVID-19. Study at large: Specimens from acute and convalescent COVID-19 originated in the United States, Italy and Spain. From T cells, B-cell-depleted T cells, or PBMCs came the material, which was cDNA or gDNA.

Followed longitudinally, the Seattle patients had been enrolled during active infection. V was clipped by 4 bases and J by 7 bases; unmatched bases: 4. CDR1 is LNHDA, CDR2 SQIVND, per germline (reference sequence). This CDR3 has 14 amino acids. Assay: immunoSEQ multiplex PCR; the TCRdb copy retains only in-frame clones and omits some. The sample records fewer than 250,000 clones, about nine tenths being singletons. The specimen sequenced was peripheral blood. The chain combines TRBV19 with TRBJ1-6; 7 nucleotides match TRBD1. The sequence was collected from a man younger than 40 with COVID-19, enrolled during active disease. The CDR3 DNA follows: TGTGCCAGTAGTACCGGGACAGCAAATTCACCCCTCCACTTT. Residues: CASSTGTANSPLHF.